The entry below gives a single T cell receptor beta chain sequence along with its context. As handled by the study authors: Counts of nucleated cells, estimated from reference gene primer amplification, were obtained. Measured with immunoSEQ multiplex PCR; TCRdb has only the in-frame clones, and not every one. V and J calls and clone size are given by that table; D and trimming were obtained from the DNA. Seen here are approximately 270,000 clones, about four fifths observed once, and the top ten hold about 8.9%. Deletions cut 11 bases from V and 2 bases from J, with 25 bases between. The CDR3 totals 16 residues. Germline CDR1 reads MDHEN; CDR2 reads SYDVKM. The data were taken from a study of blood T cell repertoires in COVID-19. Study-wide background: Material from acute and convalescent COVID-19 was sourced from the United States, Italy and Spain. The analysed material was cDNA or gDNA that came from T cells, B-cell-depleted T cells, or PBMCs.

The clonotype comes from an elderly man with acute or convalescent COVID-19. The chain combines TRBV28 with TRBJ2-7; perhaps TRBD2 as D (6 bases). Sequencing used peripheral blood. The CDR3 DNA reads TGTGCCGCCAGCAGTCTATGGGGGGTTGGCACCTACGAGCAGTACTTC. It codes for CAASSLWGVGTYEQYF.